The 13 T cell receptor beta chains reported below all come from one sample, sequenced in a study of cytomegalovirus exposure and HLA in healthy donors. PCR involved 60 Vbeta and 13 Jbeta primers. The data were produced by immunoSEQ multiplex PCR, yet TCRdb's version contains in-frame clones alone and is incomplete. The table lists 150,000 to 200,000 clones, roughly 72% of them singletons, with around 1.5% in the top ten. The sample taken for sequencing was PBMCs. Source of these receptors: a man aged 40-50 years in good health and CMV-seronegative.

This clone was counted only a few times. The V and J genes are TRBV6-5 and TRBJ1-5; 8 bases agree with TRBD1. The CDR3 is made up of 15 amino acids. Germline CDR1 is MNHEY and CDR2 is SVGAGI. Germline trimming cut 7 bases from V and 0 bases from J; bases unmatched to any gene: 5. CDR3 DNA: TGTGCCAGCAAGGGACAGGTTAATAGCAATCAGCCCCAGCATTTT. Protein sequence: CASKGQVNSNQPQHF.

A single count supports this clone. Mismatch with germline at one junction end may stem from a read error. This sequence joins TRBV2 and TRBJ2-6, with D maybe TRBD1 (5 bases). The CDR3 sequence is 12 residues long. CDR1 and CDR2 from the germline V gene are SNHLY and FYNNEI. Here the CDR3 DNA reads TGTGCCAGCAGTGCTGGGGCCAACGGCCTGACTTTC. Translation: CASSAGANGLTF.

This rearrangement joins TRBV6-1 to TRBJ1-5, with D unresolved. Trimming cost V 1 base and J 3 bases, with 13 bases left between them. This CDR3 spans 16 amino acids. Germline loops: CDR1 MNHNS, CDR2 SASEGT. The CDR3 protein is CASSEGMGGYNQPQHF. The CDR3 DNA follows: TGTGCCAGCAGTGAAGGGATGGGAGGTTACAATCAGCCCCAGCATTTT.

This clone was counted a few times. The chain has TRBV2 and TRBJ1-3, with D maybe TRBD1 (6 bases). Trimming shortened V by 6 bases and J by 1 base, and 13 bases separated the two germline ends. Germline V gene data show CDR1 as SNHLY and CDR2 as FYNNEI. The CDR3 spans 15 residues. DNA of the CDR3: TGTGCCAGCAGCCTCACAGGGAAGTCTGGAAACACCATATATTTT. It codes for CASSLTGKSGNTIYF.

The rearrangement joins TRBV28 to TRBJ2-6, with 11 bases that match TRBD1. Trimming took 11 bases from V and 0 from J; bases not matched to a gene: 3. The CDR3 is 15 residues long. Germline V gives CDR1 MDHEN, CDR2 SYDVKM. For the CDR3, the DNA is TGTGCCGGACAGGGGGCAGACTCTGGGGCCAACGTCCTGACTTTC. Translation gives CAGQGADSGANVLTF. Full variable domain (missing parts from reference TRBV28 and TRBJ2-6): DVKVTQSSRYLVKRTGEKVFLECVQDMDHENMFWYRQDPGLGLRLIYFSYDVKMKEKGDIPEGYSVSREKKERFSLILESASTNQTSMYLCAGQGADSGANVLTFGAGSRLTVL.

Written as DNA, the CDR3 is TGTGCCAGCAGCGCCGACAGGGCCTTCGCAGATACGCAGTATTTT. Translating gives CASSADRAFADTQYF. The chain employs TRBV7-8 and TRBJ2-3, with TRBD1 matching over 7 bases. The V gene end was trimmed by 5 bases and the J gene end by 4 bases; junction bases not matched to a gene: 9. This CDR3 is built from 15 residues. Germline V gene data show CDR1 as SGHVS and CDR2 as FQNEAQ. Drawing the rest from reference TRBV7-8 and TRBJ2-3, the complete variable domain is GAGVSQSPRYKVAKRGQDVALRCDPISGHVSLFWYQQALGQGPEFLTYFQNEAQLDKSGLPSDRFFAERPEGSVSTLKIQRTQQEDSAVYLCASSADRAFADTQYFGPGTRLTVL.

The rearrangement joins TRBV4-1 to TRBJ2-2; maybe TRBD2 (5 bases). Germline V CDR1 and CDR2: MGHRA, YSYEKL. Trimming took 0 bases from V and 2 from J, leaving 13 bases between them. The CDR3 consists of 17 residues. The CDR3 coding sequence is TGCGCCAGCAGCCAAGATTATGACGGGGAAAACACCGGGGAGCTGTTTTTT. Protein: CASSQDYDGENTGELFF.

This chain joins TRBV5-1 and TRBJ2-5, with 7 bases aligning to TRBD2. Losses at the gene ends were 4 bases for V and 2 bases for J; bases not matched to a gene: 5. The CDR3 has 14 residues. Germline V gene sequence: CDR1 SGHRS, CDR2 YFSETQ. CDR3 in amino acids: CASSSGTAQETQYF. The CDR3 DNA reads TGCGCCAGCAGCAGCGGGACGGCTCAAGAGACCCAGTACTTC.

The chain joins TRBV30 to TRBJ2-3; 14 bases are shared with TRBD2. V trimming: 5 bases; J trimming: 3 bases; junction bases outside the gene matches: 10. The CDR3 contains 17 residues. CDR1 and CDR2 from the germline V gene are GTSNPN and SVGIG (reference sequence). The CDR3: CAWGTSGSPALTDTQYF. CDR3 nucleotides: TGTGCCTGGGGGACTAGCGGGAGTCCCGCCTTAACAGATACGCAGTATTTT. Filled out from reference TRBV30 and TRBJ2-3, the complete variable domain reads SQTIHQWPATLVQPVGSPLSLECTVEGTSNPNLYWYRQAAGRGLQLLFYSVGIGQISSEVPQNLSASRPQDRQFILSSKKLLLSDSGFYLCAWGTSGSPALTDTQYFGPGTRLTVL.

The chain couples TRBV7-6 to TRBJ2-7, with D tentatively TRBD1 (7 bases). This CDR3 spans 14 amino acids. CDR1 is SGHVS and CDR2 is FNYEAQ in the germline V gene. V dropped 5 bases and J dropped 9 bases, with 20 bases sitting between them. CDR3 coding DNA: TGTGCCAGCAGCCAGGGCGGGGACAGCAAACGGCAGTACTTC. Amino acid sequence: CASSQGGDSKRQYF. Combining the CDR3 with reference TRBV7-6 and TRBJ2-7 gives the whole variable domain GAGVSQSPRYKVTKRGQDVALRCDPISGHVSLYWYRQALGQGPEFLTYFNYEAQQDKSGLPNDRFSAERPEGSISTLTIQRTEQRDSAMYRCASSQGGDSKRQYFGPGTRLTVT.

This rearrangement joins TRBV7-2 to TRBJ2-2, with TRBD2 as a possible D gene (6 bases). V was shortened by 5 bases and J by 4 bases, with 14 bases between the two germline ends. Per the germline V gene, CDR1 is SGHTA and CDR2 is FQGNSA. The CDR3 runs 15 residues. The chain's CDR3 is CASSPHGSGTGELFF. The CDR3 DNA reads as TGTGCCAGCAGCCCCCACGGGAGTGGCACCGGGGAGCTGTTTTTT.

The chain recombines TRBV5-4 with TRBJ2-5; 8 nucleotides match TRBD2. Germline V lookup: CDR1 SGHNT, CDR2 YYREEE (reference sequence). V was clipped by 4 bases and J by 4 bases; unmatched bases: 6. The CDR3 contains 14 residues. The CDR3 here is CASSTGLDGETQYF. The CDR3 DNA is TGTGCCAGCAGCACGGGACTAGATGGAGAGACCCAGTACTTC.

The chain carries TRBV15 and TRBJ2-5; TRBD2 agrees at 10 bases. The germline V gene encodes CDR1 LNHNV and CDR2 YYDKDF (reference sequence). The V gene end was trimmed by 5 bases and the J gene end by 5 bases; junction bases not matched to a gene: 14. CDR3 length: 17 amino acids. CDR3 DNA: TGTGCCACCAGCGAGTTGGGCAGCGGGAGGGCCGGTGAGACCCAGTACTTC. Residues: CATSELGSGRAGETQYF.